The T cell receptor beta chain described here comes from a study of post-analysis software for immune sequencing data. Study background: Patients had relapsing-remitting, secondary progressive or progressive-relapsing multiple sclerosis; some lacked subtype. Notes on the study in general: When compared against controls, multiple sclerosis patients showed significantly lower normalized Chao1 diversity. About five TRBV segments (TRBV5-6, TRBV5-1 and TRBV20-1 among them) occurred more frequently in patients than in controls.

A few counts support this clonotype. Its antigen is not identified. The ends were cut back, 7 bases at V and 5 bases at J, with 15 bases in the middle. Germline assignment: CDR1 MDHEN and CDR2 SYDVKM. There are 14 residues in the CDR3. Researchers reported that TCR beta cDNA libraries carried unique molecular identifiers. The source material, about 0.95 to 11 million T cells, gave rise to 450,000 to 550,000 cDNA molecules. Using its own MiXCR run on the PCR reads, TCRdb lists one record per CDR3 protein. The table has roughly 730,000 distinct CDR3 sequences, roughly 30% seen once. The chain uses TRBV28 and TRBJ2-1; D is undetermined. The receptor was derived from a girl aged 5-17 years with multiple sclerosis. The specimen sequenced was blood. DNA of the CDR3: TGTGCCAGCACGTGGCAGCCGAAAAACAATGAGCAGTTCTTC. It translates to CASTWQPKNNEQFF.